One sample yielded the 9 T cell receptor beta chains listed below, sequenced in a study of blood T cell repertoires in COVID-19. The protocol was immunoSEQ multiplex PCR, while the TCRdb copy is restricted to in-frame clones and leaves out a portion. The sample carries around 37,000 clones, roughly 87% recorded once. Sequences were obtained from peripheral blood. Source of these receptors: a man aged 45-60 years with active or convalescent COVID-19.

This clone was observed a single time. The rearrangement joins TRBV5-8 to TRBJ2-7, with TRBD1 as a possible D gene (6 bases). Germline V gives CDR1 SGHTS, CDR2 YDEGEE. V lost 4 bases to trimming and J lost 5 bases, with 7 bases between them. The CDR3 is made up of 11 amino acids. The CDR3, as DNA: TGTGCCAGCAGCCGGACAGACGAGCAGTACTTC. It encodes CASSRTDEQYF.

This rearrangement joins TRBV15 to TRBJ1-1, with TRBD1 matching over 9 bases. J was trimmed by 3 bases and V by 2 bases; bases with no gene match: 7. The germline gives CDR1 LNHNV, CDR2 YYDKDF (reference sequence). The CDR3 contains 16 residues. CDR3 sequence reads: CATSRPGQGHHTEAFF. The CDR3 DNA follows: TGTGCCACCAGCAGACCGGGACAGGGCCATCACACTGAAGCTTTCTTT.

The chain uses TRBV28 and TRBJ2-1, with TRBD2 as a possible D gene (5 bases). The CDR3 totals 16 residues. Germline V gives CDR1 MDHEN, CDR2 SYDVKM. Trimming removed 2 bases from V and 0 bases from J, with 11 bases in between. As DNA, the CDR3 is TGTGCCAGCAGTTTACCAGCGGTGAGCTCCTACAATGAGCAGTTCTTC. Its translation is CASSLPAVSSYNEQFF.

This clone is a singleton in its sample. The gene calls are TRBV29-1 and TRBJ1-2, with 7 bases fitting TRBD1. Germline CDR1 is SQVTM and CDR2 is ANQGSEA. CDR3 size: 12 residues. Germline trimming cut 3 bases from V and 4 bases from J; bases unmatched to any gene: 2. The CDR3 reads CSVDWTGYGYTF. CDR3 sequence (DNA): TGCAGCGTTGACTGGACAGGCTATGGCTACACCTTC.

The chain has TRBV28 and TRBJ2-3; 11 bases line up with TRBD2. The CDR3 length is 15 residues. V lost 2 bases to trimming and J lost 6 bases; unmatched junction nucleotides: 4. From germline, CDR1 is MDHEN and CDR2 SYDVKM. CDR3 loop: CASSLTSGSWDTQYF. The CDR3 region has the DNA TGTGCCAGCAGTTTAACTAGCGGGAGTTGGGATACGCAGTATTTT.

J is TRBJ2-6 and V is TRBV4-1; 7 nucleotides match TRBD1. Germline CDR1 is MGHRA and CDR2 is YSYEKL. The CDR3 is made up of 17 amino acids. With 1 base clipped from V and 0 bases from J, the junction kept 3 bases outside the gene matches. The CDR3 DNA is TGCGCCAGCAGCCAAGTTAGGGGGCCCTCTGGGGCCAACGTCCTGACTTTC. It encodes CASSQVRGPSGANVLTF.

The chain links TRBV7-3 to TRBJ2-5; 8 positions match TRBD2. J lost 1 base, V lost 5 bases, and 6 bases had no gene match. From germline, CDR1 is SGHTA and CDR2 FQGTGA. The CDR3 length is 15 residues. Here the CDR3 reads CASSLSGTSQETQYF. The CDR3, as DNA: TGTGCCAGCAGCCTATCCGGGACTAGCCAAGAGACCCAGTACTTC.

V and J are TRBV6-5 and TRBJ2-3; D is unresolved. This CDR3 has 14 amino acids. The V gene lost 4 bases and the J gene lost 3 bases, with 11 bases spanning the gap. CDR1 and CDR2 (germline): MNHEY, SVGAGI. The CDR3 DNA follows: TGTGCCAGCAGTTTCACCCGACAAACAGATACGCAGTATTTT. Translating gives CASSFTRQTDTQYF.

This clone showed up just once. The rearrangement joins TRBV5-1 to TRBJ2-5, with 9 nucleotides matching TRBD1. Germline V gives CDR1 SGHRS, CDR2 YFSETQ. The J segment lost 0 bases and the V segment lost 2 bases, leaving 5 bases of the junction unmatched. The CDR3 covers 16 residues. The CDR3, as DNA: TGCGCCAGCAGCTTCTGGACAGGGGCCCACCAAGAGACCCAGTACTTC. This encodes CASSFWTGAHQETQYF. The full variable domain, completed using reference TRBV5-1 and TRBJ2-5, is KAGVTQTPRYLIKTRGQQVTLSCSPISGHRSVSWYQQTPGQGLQFLFEYFSETQRNKGNFPGRFSGRQFSNSRSEMNVSTLELGDSALYLCASSFWTGAHQETQYFGPGTRLLVL.